The present TCR beta chain was sequenced within a study of T cell responses to AZD1222 COVID-19 vaccine. The protocol was immunoSEQ multiplex PCR, while the TCRdb copy is restricted to in-frame clones and leaves out a portion. The data hold tens of thousands of clones, with 85% to 90% observed a single time. The ends were cut back, 2 bases at V and 5 bases at J, with 11 bases in the middle. The V gene's germline CDR1 is LGHDT and CDR2 YNNKEL (reference sequence). The CDR3 has 14 residues. Sequences were derived from peripheral blood, sampled 28 days after the second AZD1222 dose. This sequence was found in an adult who received the AZD1222 COVID-19 vaccine. The chain couples TRBV3-1 (or the pseudogene TRBV3-2) to TRBJ2-3, with a tentative D call TRBD2 (6 bases). The CDR3: CASSQRPGGDTQYF. The CDR3 nucleotides read TGTGCCAGCAGCCAACGGCCCGGGGGAGATACGCAGTATTTT.